The 17 T cell receptor beta chains listed next were all sequenced from one sample in a study of blood T cell repertoires in COVID-19. This table comes from immunoSEQ multiplex PCR, and its TCRdb copy is limited to in-frame clones, with some not included. This table has about 300,000 clones, around 90% appearing once. Sequencing used peripheral blood. Receptor source: a woman aged 45-60 years with COVID-19, enrolled during active disease.

The chain joins TRBV11-2 to TRBJ2-1; the D is unclear. Trimming removed 2 bases at V and 6 bases at J, with 11 bases between. The germline CDR1 and CDR2 sequences are SGHAT and FQNNGV. The CDR3 has 14 amino acids. CDR3 sequence: CASSLIDGANEQFF. The CDR3 coding sequence is TGTGCCAGCAGCTTAATCGATGGAGCCAATGAGCAGTTCTTC.

This clone appeared once. This chain joins TRBV9 and TRBJ1-1; D unresolved. This CDR3 comprises 13 residues. Germline V gives CDR1 SGDLS, CDR2 YYNGEE. The ends were cut back, 1 base at V and 4 bases at J, with 8 bases in the middle. CDR3 sequence: CASSVLSGTEAFF. The CDR3 coding sequence is TGTGCCAGCAGCGTATTATCCGGCACTGAAGCTTTCTTT.

This chain connects TRBV21-1 to TRBJ2-2; the table calls TRBD1, which could not be checked here. TRBV21-1 is a listed pseudogene. This CDR3 contains 15 residues. For the CDR3, the DNA is TGTGCCATCCTTGGAAGGGGTTATGATACCGGGGAGCTGTTTTTT. Its translation is CAILGRGYDTGELFF.

The chain recombines TRBV18 with TRBJ2-7, with TRBD1 matching over 8 bases. After removal of 8 bases from V and 5 bases from J, the junction contained 17 bases not matched to a gene. Germline-derived CDR1 and CDR2 are KGHSH and LQKENI. The CDR3 contains 16 residues. This CDR3 reads CASAPRKTGVYDEQYF. In DNA form, the CDR3 reads TGTGCCAGCGCGCCCCGTAAGACAGGGGTATATGACGAGCAGTACTTC.

This clone was counted a few times. J is TRBJ1-2 and V is TRBV6-1; D unresolved. Trimming left V 1 base short and J 3 bases short, with 6 bases between. The CDR3 is made up of 13 amino acids. Germline V gene data show CDR1 as MNHNS and CDR2 as SASEGT. In nucleotides, the CDR3 is TGTGCCAGCAGTGAAGTCGGTTACTATGGCTACACCTTC. This translates into CASSEVGYYGYTF.

The CDR3 loop reads CASSFGGLNSYEQYF. The CDR3, as DNA: TGCGCCAGCAGCTTCGGGGGGCTGAACTCCTACGAGCAGTACTTC. The chain carries TRBV5-1 and TRBJ2-7; maybe TRBD2 (7 bases). V gave up 2 bases and J gave up 0 bases, with 12 bases separating them. Germline V gene sequence: CDR1 SGHRS, CDR2 YFSETQ. There are 15 residues in the CDR3.

The rearrangement links TRBV28 to TRBJ1-4; D is perhaps TRBD1 (6 bases). Germline V gene lookup returns CDR1 MDHEN and CDR2 SYDVKM. The V gene lost 5 bases and the J gene lost 0 bases, with 13 bases spanning the gap. This CDR3 is 16 amino acids long. CDR3 nucleotide sequence: TGTGCCAGCAGTCCCCGGGACACCGCAACTAATGAAAAACTGTTTTTT. Amino acid sequence: CASSPRDTATNEKLFF.

The chain employs TRBV20-1 and TRBJ2-1, with D hard to call. There are 10 residues in the CDR3. Germline V gene data show CDR1 as DFQATT and CDR2 as SNEGSKA (reference sequence). The CDR3 region is CASKYNEQFF. The CDR3, as DNA: TGCGCGAGTAAATACAATGAGCAGTTCTTC.

The rearrangement uses TRBV6-5 and TRBJ1-1, with TRBD1 matching over 8 bases. Per germline, CDR1 MNHEY and CDR2 SVGAGI. The J segment lost 6 bases and the V segment lost 6 bases, leaving 9 bases of the junction unmatched. This CDR3 comprises 14 residues. The CDR3 sequence: CASRGQVLTPEAFF. For the CDR3, the DNA is TGTGCCAGCAGGGGACAGGTTTTGACCCCTGAAGCTTTCTTT.

V and J are TRBV7-2 and TRBJ1-1, with 7 bases aligning to TRBD1. Germline CDR1 SGHTA, CDR2 FQGNSA. The CDR3 is 14 amino acids. Trimming removed 1 base from V and 5 bases from J; junction bases left unmatched: 4. The CDR3 region has the DNA TGTGCCAGCAGCTTAGTAGGGGGCGGGACTGAAGCTTTCTTT. Its translation: CASSLVGGGTEAFF.

V gene TRBV29-1 combines with J gene TRBJ2-3; no clear D. Germline V gene sequence: CDR1 SQVTM, CDR2 ANQGSEA. The CDR3 length is 10 residues. Trimming removed 6 bases from V and 6 bases from J, with 7 bases in between. The CDR3 reads CSVLRDTQYF. CDR3 bases: TGCAGCGTCCTCAGGGATACGCAGTATTTT.

The rearrangement links TRBV7-9 to TRBJ2-3; D is perhaps TRBD2 (5 bases). There are 16 residues in the CDR3. Per germline, CDR1 SEHNR and CDR2 FQNEAQ (reference sequence). Trimming pared 4 bases from V and 3 bases from J, leaving 17 bases between. The CDR3 bases are TGTGCCAGCAGCTCACCAGTCGGGGAAAGGACAGATACGCAGTATTTT. It codes for CASSSPVGERTDTQYF.

The chain carries TRBV2 and TRBJ1-6; no reliable D call. CDR3 length equals 15 residues. V dropped 4 bases and J dropped 10 bases, with 17 bases sitting between them. Germline V CDR1 and CDR2: SNHLY, FYNNEI. This CDR3 reads CASSATERMSSPLHF. For the CDR3, the DNA is TGTGCCAGCAGTGCCACAGAAAGAATGTCCTCACCCCTCCACTTT.

In DNA form, the CDR3 reads TGTGCCAGTGTCCGGACAGGGTATTCACCCCTCCACTTT. This codes for CASVRTGYSPLHF. V gene TRBV6-5 combines with J gene TRBJ1-6; TRBD1 agrees at 8 bases. The CDR3 totals 13 residues. Germline V CDR1 and CDR2: MNHEY, SVGAGI. The V gene end was trimmed by 9 bases and the J gene end by 8 bases; junction bases not matched to a gene: 6.

The chain uses TRBV6-6 and TRBJ2-7, with 9 bases aligning to TRBD1. The CDR3 contains 16 residues. The J segment lost 6 bases and the V segment lost 7 bases, leaving 16 bases of the junction unmatched. Germline CDR1 is MNHNY and CDR2 is SVGAGI (reference sequence). The CDR3 reads CASTPGGTGLGGEQYF. The CDR3 bases are TGTGCCAGCACTCCAGGGGGGACAGGGCTCGGGGGCGAGCAGTACTTC.

The chain is built from TRBV12-5 and TRBJ1-4; TRBD1 matches at 8 bases. CDR1 is LGHNT and CDR2 is FRNRAP in the germline V gene. V gave up 2 bases and J gave up 8 bases; unmatched junction bases: 7. The CDR3 contains 15 residues. CDR3 region: CASGLTTGGREKLFF. The CDR3 DNA follows: TGTGCTAGTGGTTTGACCACAGGGGGACGCGAAAAACTGTTTTTT.

V and J are TRBV27 and TRBJ2-3; 12 bases line up with TRBD2. V was clipped by 2 bases and J by 5 bases; unmatched bases: 14. The CDR3 length is 19 residues. CDR1 and CDR2 from the germline V gene are MNHEY and SMNVEV (reference sequence). This CDR3 is CASSLRSPLAGGPVDTQYF. DNA for the CDR3: TGTGCCAGCAGTTTACGATCTCCCCTAGCGGGAGGGCCGGTAGATACGCAGTATTTT.